These 23 T cell receptor beta chains came from one sample sequenced in a study of blood T cell repertoires in COVID-19. Profiling relied on immunoSEQ multiplex PCR, and the TCRdb table lists in-frame clones only, not all of them. This sample has 50,000 to 60,000 clones, with 90% found just once. Source material: peripheral blood. Source of these receptors: a man aged 40-55 years with acute or convalescent COVID-19.

J is TRBJ2-7 and V is TRBV4-2; 8 positions match TRBD1. Unmatched junction bases numbered 7, after V lost 0 bases and J lost 6 bases. This CDR3 is built from 15 residues. Germline loops: CDR1 LGHNA, CDR2 YNFKEQ. CDR3 protein: CASSQDPRTGREQYF. The CDR3, as DNA: TGTGCCAGCAGCCAAGACCCCAGGACAGGGCGCGAGCAGTACTTC.

The chain uses TRBV11-3 and TRBJ2-1; 8 bases line up with TRBD2. This CDR3 has 16 amino acids. With 1 base clipped from V and 7 bases from J, the junction kept 9 bases outside the gene matches. The germline CDR1 and CDR2 sequences are SGHNT and YENEEA. The chain's CDR3 is CASSLASGRSRNEQFF. The CDR3 region has the DNA TGTGCCAGCAGCTTAGCCAGCGGGAGATCACGGAATGAGCAGTTCTTC.

This clone has only one observation. The CDR3 region is CAISELSSGFGGELFF. For the CDR3, the DNA is TGTGCCATCAGTGAGCTATCTAGCGGGTTTGGCGGGGAGCTGTTTTTT. V gene TRBV10-3 combines with J gene TRBJ2-2, with 8 bases lining up with TRBD2. Germline V lookup: CDR1 ENHRY, CDR2 SYGVKD. Trimming took 2 bases from V and 7 from J; bases not matched to a gene: 9. The CDR3 is 16 residues long.

The rearrangement links TRBV4-2 to TRBJ2-3, with TRBD2 matching over 10 bases. V shed 4 bases, J shed 5 bases, and the junction held 12 bases outside the gene matches. This CDR3 has 17 residues. Germline-derived CDR1 and CDR2 are LGHNA and YNFKEQ. CDR3 in amino acids: CASSRELAGGGGDTQYF. The CDR3, as DNA: TGTGCCAGCAGCCGCGAGTTAGCGGGAGGCGGGGGAGATACGCAGTATTTT.

The CDR3 region has the DNA TGTGCCAGTAGCGGGACTAGCGGGAGGCGGTACAATGAGCAGTTCTTC. Translation: CASSGTSGRRYNEQFF. This rearrangement joins TRBV19 to TRBJ2-1, with 15 bases matching TRBD2. The V gene's germline CDR1 is LNHDA and CDR2 SQIVND (reference sequence). This CDR3 region has 16 residues. V was pared by 6 bases and J by 4 bases, with 4 bases of the junction left unmatched.

This chain connects TRBV11-2 to TRBJ2-1; 8 nucleotides line up with TRBD1. The CDR3 covers 14 residues. J was trimmed by 9 bases and V by 1 base; bases with no gene match: 5. CDR1 SGHAT and CDR2 FQNNGV come from the germline V gene. The CDR3 region is CASSLGNRGIEQFF. The CDR3 coding sequence is TGTGCCAGCAGCTTAGGTAACAGGGGGATTGAGCAGTTCTTC.

This clone has only one observation. The genes are TRBV9 and TRBJ2-7; TRBD1 aligns across 7 bases. Germline trimming cut 4 bases from V and 6 bases from J; bases unmatched to any gene: 10. This CDR3 region has 14 residues. Germline values: CDR1 SGDLS, CDR2 YYNGEE. The CDR3 region is CASSPRTGQIEQYF. The DNA for the CDR3 is TGTGCCAGCAGCCCTCGGACAGGTCAAATCGAGCAGTACTTC. The whole variable domain, remainder taken from reference TRBV9 and TRBJ2-7, is DSGVTQTPKHLITATGQRVTLRCSPRSGDLSVYWYQQSLDQGLQFLIQYYNGEERAKGNILERFSAQQFPDLHSELNLSSLELGDSALYFCASSPRTGQIEQYFGPGTRLTVT.

This clone was picked up a small number of times. Here the CDR3 DNA reads TGCGCCAGCAGCCCGGGACAGGGGGCTAATTCACCCCTCCACTTT. Its translation is CASSPGQGANSPLHF. V usage is TRBV5-1 and J usage is TRBJ1-6; 12 positions agree with TRBD1. CDR1 and CDR2 (germline): SGHRS, YFSETQ. This CDR3 comprises 15 residues. The V and J ends lost 4 bases and 6 bases, in that order; junction bases with no gene match: 2.

The rearrangement joins TRBV15 to TRBJ2-7, with 8 bases fitting TRBD1. The CDR3 covers 17 residues. Looked up from germline, CDR1 is LNHNV and CDR2 is YYDKDF (reference sequence). V dropped 0 bases and J dropped 3; count of bases not matched to a gene: 10. The CDR3 region has the DNA TGTGCCACCAGCAGAGATCCCCAGGGGGCGAGGGGCTACGAGCAGTACTTC. It encodes CATSRDPQGARGYEQYF.

J is TRBJ2-5 and V is TRBV9, with 7 bases that match TRBD1. Per the germline V gene, CDR1 is SGDLS and CDR2 is YYNGEE. The V segment lost 0 bases and the J segment 5 bases; nucleotides outside the gene matches: 4. The CDR3 is 14 amino acids. This CDR3 reads CASSVGQGEETQYF. DNA for the CDR3: TGTGCCAGCAGCGTAGGTCAGGGGGAGGAGACCCAGTACTTC.

The genes are TRBV5-6 and TRBJ2-7; D remains ambiguous. The CDR3 runs 14 residues. Looked up from germline, CDR1 is SGHDT and CDR2 is YYEEEE. V was pared by 6 bases and J by 5 bases, with 18 bases between. Written as DNA, the CDR3 is TGTGCCAGCACCTCGGGTGTAAGGCTTCACGAGCAGTACTTC. Protein product: CASTSGVRLHEQYF.

This chain connects TRBV6-1 to TRBJ1-2; D is uncertain. The V gene lost 0 bases and the J gene lost 4 bases, with 6 bases spanning the gap. The germline CDR1 and CDR2 sequences are MNHNS and SASEGT. This CDR3 comprises 13 residues. The CDR3 loop reads CASSEAPPYGYTF. The CDR3 region has the DNA TGTGCCAGCAGTGAAGCTCCTCCCTATGGCTACACCTTC.

This sequence joins TRBV18 and TRBJ2-1; 9 bases match TRBD1. Germline V CDR1 and CDR2: KGHSH, LQKENI. The CDR3 runs 16 residues. The ends lost 8 bases at V and 5 bases at J; junction bases unmatched: 13. This CDR3 reads CASALQGAVSNNEQFF. CDR3 nucleotide sequence: TGTGCCAGCGCTCTACAGGGGGCGGTTTCCAACAATGAGCAGTTCTTC. Using reference TRBV18 and TRBJ2-1 for the parts outside the CDR3, the full variable domain is NAGVMQNPRHLVRRRGQEARLRCSPMKGHSHVYWYRQLPEEGLKFMVYLQKENIIDESGMPKERFSAEFPKEGPSILRIQQVVRGDSAAYFCASALQGAVSNNEQFFGPGTRLTVL.

The V gene is TRBV27, the J gene TRBJ1-5; 12 nucleotides align to TRBD1. The CDR3 is 20 residues long. With V trimmed by 6 bases and J by 2 bases, 17 bases remained unmatched. CDR1 and CDR2 (germline): MNHEY, SMNVEV (reference sequence). The CDR3 sequence: CASRNRVGTGGTGGNQPQHF. The DNA for the CDR3 is TGTGCCAGCAGGAATAGGGTGGGGACAGGGGGCACGGGGGGCAATCAGCCCCAGCATTTT.

This clone occurred once. The V gene is TRBV15, the J gene TRBJ1-5, with 9 bases aligning to TRBD1. Looked up from germline, CDR1 is LNHNV and CDR2 is YYDKDF (reference sequence). J lost 7 bases, V lost 0 bases, and 10 bases had no gene match. The CDR3 runs 17 residues. The CDR3 DNA follows: TGTGCCACCAGCAGAGATCGGGGGGACAGGGACGTCCAGCCCCAGCATTTT. Residues: CATSRDRGDRDVQPQHF.

The chain combines TRBV27 with TRBJ1-6; 7 bases line up with TRBD1. Unmatched junction bases numbered 11, after V lost 5 bases and J lost 7 bases. Germline V gives CDR1 MNHEY, CDR2 SMNVEV (reference sequence). The CDR3 has 16 residues. CDR3 residues: CASSPGVQGRNSPLHF. The CDR3 bases are TGTGCCAGCAGTCCAGGGGTACAGGGGAGGAATTCACCCCTCCACTTT.

The CDR3, as DNA: TGTGCCAGCGGGGGGACTTCGAACACTGAAGCTTTCTTT. It yields the protein CASGGTSNTEAFF. V and J are TRBV11-3 and TRBJ1-1, with D maybe TRBD1 (5 bases). V lost 8 bases to trimming and J lost 1 base, with 11 bases between them. Germline V gives CDR1 SGHNT, CDR2 YENEEA. This CDR3 is built from 13 residues.

The rearrangement joins TRBV24-1 to TRBJ1-2, with D possibly TRBD1 on 6 matching bases. Germline values: CDR1 KGHDR, CDR2 SFDVKD. The CDR3 spans 13 residues. The germline V and J ends were trimmed by 3 bases and 9 bases, with 13 bases remaining between them. CDR3: CATSDAHRDSYTF. The CDR3 DNA follows: TGTGCCACCAGTGATGCCCACAGGGATAGCTACACCTTC.

The genes are TRBV7-9 and TRBJ2-7; the match to TRBD1 covers 10 bases. V was clipped by 5 bases and J by 4 bases; unmatched bases: 2. This CDR3 is 13 amino acids long. CDR1 and CDR2 from the germline V gene are SEHNR and FQNEAQ (reference sequence). Here the CDR3 DNA reads TGTGCCAGCAGCACGGACAGGGGGTACGAGCAGTACTTC. Protein: CASSTDRGYEQYF. Looking up the rest from reference TRBV7-9 and TRBJ2-7 gives the full variable domain: DTGVSQNPRHKITKRGQNVTFRCDPISEHNRLYWYRQTLGQGPEFLTYFQNEAQLEKSRLLSDRFSAERPKGSFSTLEIQRTEQGDSAMYLCASSTDRGYEQYFGPGTRLTVT.

As DNA, the CDR3 is TGTGCCAGCAGAAATACACCTTACTCCTACAATGAGCAGTTCTTC. Its protein is CASRNTPYSYNEQFF. The chain combines TRBV7-2 with TRBJ2-1; no firm D call. V dropped 6 bases and J dropped 0 bases, with 12 bases sitting between them. Germline V gene sequence: CDR1 SGHTA, CDR2 FQGNSA. CDR3 size: 15 residues.

The CDR3 bases are TGCGCCAGCAGCTTGGACGGGAGCGCAGGTGGAAACACCATATATTTT. Translated: CASSLDGSAGGNTIYF. The V and J genes are TRBV5-1 and TRBJ1-3, with D unclear. V was shortened by 0 bases and J by 3 bases, with 13 bases between the two germline ends. Germline V gene data show CDR1 as SGHRS and CDR2 as YFSETQ. The CDR3 loop spans 16 amino acids.

This clone is classed as medium-sized. This sequence joins TRBV5-1 and TRBJ2-1; TRBD1 aligns across 8 bases. The length of the CDR3 is 14 residues. Germline loops: CDR1 SGHRS, CDR2 YFSETQ. Unmatched junction bases numbered 7, after V lost 3 bases and J lost 8 bases. The DNA of the CDR3 is TGCGCCAGCAGCTCCGGACAGGGAATGGATGAGCAGTTCTTC. Translating gives CASSSGQGMDEQFF.

V and J are TRBV19 and TRBJ2-6, with 13 bases fitting TRBD2. The CDR3 is 17 residues long. The V and J ends lost 10 bases and 0 bases, in that order; junction bases with no gene match: 6. Germline CDR1 and CDR2: LNHDA and SQIVND (reference sequence). The CDR3 spells CATATSGGNSGANVLTF. Here the CDR3 DNA reads TGTGCCACCGCGACTAGCGGGGGGAACTCTGGGGCCAACGTCCTGACTTTC.